This TCR beta chain was observed in a study of blood T cell repertoires in COVID-19. The length of the CDR3 is 16 residues. The germline V gene encodes CDR1 SGHTA and CDR2 FQGTGA. V shed 5 bases and J 4 bases; nucleotides not matched to a gene: 10. Here immunoSEQ multiplex PCR was the method, and the copy in TCRdb shows in-frame clones only, minus some. The sample carries 110,000 or so clones, around 90% recorded once. This receptor was identified in a woman aged 45 to 65 with acute or convalescent COVID-19. V is TRBV7-3 and J is TRBJ1-1; 10 bases line up with TRBD1. The sequenced sample was peripheral blood. CDR3 protein: CASSETGGKFSTEAFF. The CDR3 DNA is TGTGCCAGCAGCGAGACAGGGGGCAAGTTTAGCACTGAAGCTTTCTTT.